This paragraph reports one TCR beta chain. Its antigen is currently not known. The junction does not match germline at one end; this may be a read error. The data originate from a study of T cells in Graves' hyperthyroidism and ophthalmopathy (dated by TCRdb to about 2019). Regarding the research as a whole: Peripheral blood samples were taken at initial diagnosis, before any treatment was given. To identify TCR V-J signatures that set the groups apart, the researchers used a discovery cohort of 90 to 100 patients, made up of approximately 43 with Graves' ophthalmopathy and approximately 57 with stable Graves' hyperthyroidism. Prospective prediction of ophthalmopathy was tested in an independent validation cohort of 18 to 20 hyperthyroidism patients and 17 patients who later progressed to ophthalmopathy. The 100 discovery patients were randomly divided into training and test sets at a 7:3 ratio. Thyroid tissue and blood T-cell repertoires from six Graves' hyperthyroidism patients were also compared in the study. After sampling, hyperthyroidism patients received methimazole starting at 30 mg daily, and ophthalmopathy patients received high-dose intravenous methylprednisolone. The paper describes TCR Vbeta CDR3 sequencing of 140 or so peripheral blood samples, made up of some 42 ophthalmopathy patients, approximately 73 hyperthyroidism patients and 17 progressor patients. Results and caveats for the whole study, not just this receptor: In validation, progression to ophthalmopathy was predicted by the model with 70.59% sensitivity and just over 72% specificity, a median of approximately 6.5 months before onset. A 13 V-J signature model separated ophthalmopathy from stable hyperthyroidism, with 87.88% sensitivity and 81.08% specificity in cross-validation and 80%/75% in testing. Sample size was not statistically predetermined, and investigators were not blinded to group allocation. Most expanded thyroid clonotypes (frequency above 0.001) were also found in blood, which suggests that blood repertoires may mirror thyroid immune responses.

Amplification of TCR beta CDR3 regions was carried out from RNA transcripts. For the first round of RT-PCR on the TCR CDR3, the HTBI primer set was used together with the Qiagen OneStep RT-PCR kit. The libraries were constructed in a second round of multiplex PCR and then size-selected and purified. Libraries were sequenced paired-end with 100 bp reads on an Illumina HiSeq2000. The paper's data handling went like this. SOAPnuke was used to process the raw data, removing reads that contained adapters or uncalled bases, had a mean Phred below 15, or lacked an exact match to the constant primer or identifier. COPE v1.2.5 was used to merge the high-quality paired reads, and each unique nucleotide sequence was defined as a clonotype. Clonotypes were aligned to IMGT TRBV, TRBD and TRBJ reference segments using MiTCR v1.1. Only V-J combinations with frequency above 0.0001, covering 99% to 99.2% of repertoires, were analysed. The TCS score was defined as the ratio of F50 (clonal expansion) to E x V (chaos), calculated using BLOSUM62-based TCRdist between CDR3 peptides within each V-J. Welch's t-statistics and random forest reduced just over 500 V-J features to 10 to 15, which were used in a naive Bayes classifier (R e1071). TCRdb trimmed the raw reads at Q25, called clones with MiXCR and kept productive beta chains. Each CDR3 protein appears once, grouped with its most common genes and DNA. TCRdb's processing, not the authors', yielded these V and J calls. The sample table records approximately 360,000 distinct CDR3 sequences; less than 20% of these occur just once. The biggest ten clones account for roughly 26% of the sample.

Hyperthyroidism patients were newly diagnosed, with disease duration under 2 months, and aged 18 to 65 years. Patients with uncontrolled infections, other autoimmune diseases, pregnancy or lactation were excluded. Diagnoses relied on clinical symptoms, serum thyroxine and TRAb, thyroid ultrasound and orbital computed tomography. Blood from progressor patients was collected at the time of first diagnosis with hyperthyroidism, before any ophthalmopathy symptoms had appeared. PBMCs were separated from over 9 ml of fresh peripheral blood using Ficoll-Paque density gradient centrifugation. Progressor patients were initially diagnosed with Graves' hyperthyroidism and developed ophthalmopathy during follow-up. Total RNA was extracted using Trizol reagent, and RNA quality was assessed on an Agilent 2100 Bioanalyzer. The germline V gene (reference sequence) yields SGHKS for CDR1 and YYEKEE for CDR2. The CDR3 measures 14 amino acids from cysteine to phenylalanine. Just the 42-base CDR3 DNA is kept, in frame starting at base 1.

Rearrangement joined TRBV5-5 to TRBJ2-3; no D gene is confidently identified. Sequenced input: blood. The receptor comes from a woman aged 18-30 years with Graves' hyperthyroidism that later progressed to Graves' ophthalmopathy. The encoded CDR3 is CASSLRSATDTQYF. In nucleotides, the sequence is TGTGCCAGCAGCTTGAGGAGCGCCACAGATACTCAGTATTTT.